Here is one T cell receptor (beta chain) with its context. The antigen is unknown. Germline V CDR1 and CDR2: SGHTA, FQGNSA. The V and J ends lost 1 base and 8 bases, in that order; junction bases with no gene match: 11. This CDR3 comprises 16 residues. The data stem from a study of cytomegalovirus exposure and HLA in healthy donors. Study-wide results and caveats: It emerged from a later analysis that several of the most significant clusters appeared to be linked to common viral pathogens.

The PCR ran on 60 Vbeta and 13 Jbeta primers. Generated by immunoSEQ multiplex PCR, the TCRdb table keeps only in-frame clones and is missing some. Seen here are about 120,000 clones, 70% to 80% observed once, and the top ten hold about 5%. This clonotype originated in a man between 45 and 60 years old in good health and CMV-seropositive. This rearrangement joins TRBV7-2 to TRBJ1-2; the match to TRBD1 covers 9 bases. The sample taken for sequencing was PBMCs. The DNA for the CDR3 is TGTGCCAGCAGCTTAGGGGGACAGGGCTCTCTGAGGGGCTACACCTTC. This encodes CASSLGGQGSLRGYTF.